This entry is about one TCR beta chain. The Seattle patients joined while their infection was active and were tracked longitudinally afterward. This sample was taken from a study of blood T cell repertoires in COVID-19. Study-level information: Specimens from acute and convalescent COVID-19 originated in the United States, Italy and Spain. From T cells, B-cell-depleted T cells, or PBMCs came the material, which was cDNA or gDNA.

Under the authors' procedure: For nucleated cells, counts were estimated from reference gene primer amplification. Clones were read by immunoSEQ multiplex PCR, and TCRdb kept only the in-frame ones, dropping some. For V, J and clone size, that table is used; D and trimming come from the DNA. The data show a few hundred thousand clones, approximately 89% seen once. The trim removed 0 bases at V and 9 bases at J, leaving 8 bases unmatched. The V gene's germline CDR1 is GTSNPN and CDR2 SVGIG (reference sequence). This CDR3 contains 15 residues. The genes are TRBV30 and TRBJ2-1, with 10 bases identical to TRBD2. What was sequenced was peripheral blood. The TCR sequence derives from a woman aged 45-59 years with COVID-19, enrolled during active disease. The CDR3 DNA follows: TGTGCCTGGAGTGTACCGGGGACTAGCGATACTGAGCAGTTCTTC. Its translation: CAWSVPGTSDTEQFF.